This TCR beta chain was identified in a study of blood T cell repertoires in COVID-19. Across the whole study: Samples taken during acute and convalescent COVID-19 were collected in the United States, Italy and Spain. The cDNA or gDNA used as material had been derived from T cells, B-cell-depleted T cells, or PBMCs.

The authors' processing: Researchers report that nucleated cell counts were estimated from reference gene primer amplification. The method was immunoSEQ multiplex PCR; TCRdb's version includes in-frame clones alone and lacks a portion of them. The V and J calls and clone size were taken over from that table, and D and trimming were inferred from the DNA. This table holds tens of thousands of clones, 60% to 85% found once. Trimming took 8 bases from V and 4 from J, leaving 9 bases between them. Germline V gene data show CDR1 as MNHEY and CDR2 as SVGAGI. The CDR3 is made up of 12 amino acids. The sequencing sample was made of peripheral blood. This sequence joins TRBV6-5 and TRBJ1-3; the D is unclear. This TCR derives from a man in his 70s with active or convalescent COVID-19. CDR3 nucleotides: TGTGCCAGCCGCGATTGGGGAAACACCATATATTTT. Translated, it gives CASRDWGNTIYF.